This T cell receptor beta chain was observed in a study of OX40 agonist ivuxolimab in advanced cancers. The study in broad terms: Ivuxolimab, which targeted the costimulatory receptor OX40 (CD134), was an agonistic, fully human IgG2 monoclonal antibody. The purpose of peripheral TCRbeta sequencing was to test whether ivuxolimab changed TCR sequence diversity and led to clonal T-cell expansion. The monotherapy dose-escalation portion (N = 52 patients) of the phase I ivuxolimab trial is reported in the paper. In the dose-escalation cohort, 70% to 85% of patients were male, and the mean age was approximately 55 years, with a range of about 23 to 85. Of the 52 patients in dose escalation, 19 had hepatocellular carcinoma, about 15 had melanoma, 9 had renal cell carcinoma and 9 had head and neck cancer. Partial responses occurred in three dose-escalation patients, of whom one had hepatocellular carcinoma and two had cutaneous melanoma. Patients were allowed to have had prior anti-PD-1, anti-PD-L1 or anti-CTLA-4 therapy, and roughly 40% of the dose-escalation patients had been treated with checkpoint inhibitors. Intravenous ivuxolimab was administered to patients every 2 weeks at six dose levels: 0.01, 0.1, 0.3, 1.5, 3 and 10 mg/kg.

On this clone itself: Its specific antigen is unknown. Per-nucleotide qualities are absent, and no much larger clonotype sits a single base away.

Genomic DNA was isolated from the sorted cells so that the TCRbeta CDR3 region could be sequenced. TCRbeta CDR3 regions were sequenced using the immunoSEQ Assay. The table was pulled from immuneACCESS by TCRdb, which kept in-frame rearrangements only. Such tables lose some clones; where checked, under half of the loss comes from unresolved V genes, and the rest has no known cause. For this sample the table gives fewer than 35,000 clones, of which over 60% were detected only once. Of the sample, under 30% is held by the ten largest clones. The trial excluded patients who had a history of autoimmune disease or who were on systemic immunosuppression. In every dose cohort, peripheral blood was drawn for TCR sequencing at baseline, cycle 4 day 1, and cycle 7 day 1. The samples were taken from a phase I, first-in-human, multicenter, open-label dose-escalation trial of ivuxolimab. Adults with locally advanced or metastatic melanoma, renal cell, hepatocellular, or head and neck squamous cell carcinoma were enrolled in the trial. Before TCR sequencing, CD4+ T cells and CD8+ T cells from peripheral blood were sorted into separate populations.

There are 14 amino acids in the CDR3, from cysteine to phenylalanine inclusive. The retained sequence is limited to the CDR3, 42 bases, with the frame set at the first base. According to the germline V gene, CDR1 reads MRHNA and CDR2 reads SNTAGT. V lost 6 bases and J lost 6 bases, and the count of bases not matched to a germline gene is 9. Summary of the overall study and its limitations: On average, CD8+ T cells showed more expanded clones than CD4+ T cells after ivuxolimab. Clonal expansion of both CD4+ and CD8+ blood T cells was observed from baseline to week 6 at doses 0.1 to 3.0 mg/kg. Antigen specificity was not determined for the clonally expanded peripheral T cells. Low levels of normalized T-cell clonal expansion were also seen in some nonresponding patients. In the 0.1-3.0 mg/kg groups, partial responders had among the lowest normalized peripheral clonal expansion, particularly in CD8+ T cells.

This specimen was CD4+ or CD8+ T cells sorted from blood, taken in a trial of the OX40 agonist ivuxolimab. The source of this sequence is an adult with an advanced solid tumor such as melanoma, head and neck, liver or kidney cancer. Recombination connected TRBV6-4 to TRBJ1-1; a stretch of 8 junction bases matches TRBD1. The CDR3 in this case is CASRRTGRDAEAFF. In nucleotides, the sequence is TGTGCCAGCAGACGGACAGGGAGGGACGCTGAAGCTTTCTTT.